This is a list of T cell receptor beta chains from one sample in a study of blood T cell repertoires in COVID-19. Clones were sequenced by immunoSEQ multiplex PCR, and TCRdb holds only the in-frame ones, with some missing. The sample yields about 340,000 clones, about 86% seen once. The specimen was peripheral blood. The source of these receptors is a young man with active or convalescent COVID-19. CDR3s include the opening cysteine and the closing phenylalanine or tryptophan. A D gene is named only where the DNA matches it firmly. A row's size may be missing; if present it is once, few, many or a size class.

NA,TRBV18,TRBD1,TRBJ1-4,TGTGCCAGCTCAGTACAGGGGGAGCATAATGAAAAACTGTTTTTT,CASSVQGEHNEKLFF
NA,TRBV5-1,TRBD2,TRBJ2-1,TGCGCCAGCAGCTCGACTAGCGGGGGGTTCGGCAATGAGCAGTTCTTC,CASSSTSGGFGNEQFF
NA,TRBV18,TRBD2,TRBJ2-1,TGTGCCAGCTCACGACCGGGACTAGCGGGAGAGACTTCCTACAATGAGCAGTTCTTC,CASSRPGLAGETSYNEQFF
NA,TRBV2,NA,TRBJ2-1,TGTGCCAGCAGCAACCTATACAATGAGCAGTTCTTC,CASSNLYNEQFF
NA,TRBV3-1/TRBV3-2,TRBD1,TRBJ2-3,TGTGCCAGCAGCACCCAGGGGGCGGGCAGCACAGATACGCAGTATTTT,CASSTQGAGSTDTQYF
NA,TRBV11-2,NA,TRBJ1-6,TGTGCCAGCAGCCGGGGGGCGCAGGGGAATTCACCCCTCCACTTT,CASSRGAQGNSPLHF
NA,TRBV5-1,TRBD1,TRBJ2-3,TGCGCCAGCCGGACAGGGCACAACACAGATACGCAGTATTTT,CASRTGHNTDTQYF
NA,TRBV14,NA,TRBJ2-1,TGTGCCAGCAGCCCGACTAGATACAATGAGCAGTTCTTC,CASSPTRYNEQFF
NA,TRBV28,NA,TRBJ2-7,TGTGCCAGCAGTTTTGCAGGATCCTCCTACGAGCAGTACTTC,CASSFAGSSYEQYF
NA,TRBV15,TRBD2,TRBJ2-5,TGTGCCACCAGCAGACCTACTAGCGGGAGGCCCTGGTACCAAGAGACCCAGTACTTC,CATSRPTSGRPWYQETQYF
NA,TRBV25-1,NA,TRBJ1-2,TGTGCCAGCAGTAGCTCGGGGGTTGGCTACACCTTC,CASSSSGVGYTF
NA,TRBV5-1,NA,TRBJ1-3,TGCGCCAGCAGCCCTGGGACTTCTGGAAACACCATATATTTT,CASSPGTSGNTIYF
NA,TRBV7-2,NA,TRBJ2-5,TGTGCCAGCAGCTTAGACCCGCGGGGCCCTCAAGAGACCCAGTACTTC,CASSLDPRGPQETQYF
many,TRBV4-3,NA,TRBJ1-1,TGCGCCAGCAGTTACGGGGGGTTGACTGAAGCTTTCTTT,CASSYGGLTEAFF
NA,TRBV3-1/TRBV3-2,NA,TRBJ2-2,TGTGCCAGCAGCCAAGAACCGGGACTGGGTAACACCGGGGAGCTGTTTTTT,CASSQEPGLGNTGELFF
once,TRBV23-1,NA,TRBJ2-3,TGCGCCAGCAGTCACCCCGAGGGGGGGGAGGCGACAGATACGCAGTATTTT,CASSHPEGGEATDTQYF
NA,TRBV5-1,NA,TRBJ1-4,TGCGCCAGCAGCTACCTGGGGGGAGTCTCTAATGAAAAACTGTTTTTT,CASSYLGGVSNEKLFF
NA,TRBV7-2,NA,TRBJ2-1,TGTGCCAGCAGCATGAGCGGCAGGGTAGGAGGGGACTTCGGGGAAGTGCAGTTCTTC,CASSMSGRVGGDFGEVQFF
NA,TRBV5-1,TRBD1,TRBJ2-7,TGCGCCAGCAGCTTGGGACAGGGGCGGCCCTACGAGCAGTACTTC,CASSLGQGRPYEQYF
once,TRBV18,NA,TRBJ2-2,TGTGCCAGCTCCTACCAAGGAGGGAATACCGGGGAGCTGTTTTTT,CASSYQGGNTGELFF
NA,TRBV2,NA,TRBJ1-2,TGTGCCAGCGACGTGCGGGGGGATGGCTACACCTTC,CASDVRGDGYTF
NA,TRBV4-3,TRBD1,TRBJ1-2,TGCGCCAGCAGCCAACTTGGACAGGGCGGCTATGGCTACACCTTC,CASSQLGQGGYGYTF
NA,TRBV11-3,TRBD1,TRBJ1-3,TGTGCCAGCAGCAATACAGGGGGCTCTGGAAACACCATATATTTT,CASSNTGGSGNTIYF
few,TRBV27,TRBD2,TRBJ2-2,TGTGCCAGCAGCCCTGGGTCGGGACTAGCGGGAGTATGGGGCACCGGGGAGCTGTTTTTT,CASSPGSGLAGVWGTGELFF
NA,TRBV18,TRBD1,TRBJ2-3,TGTGCCAGCTCACCATTTACAGGGGGCACAGATACGCAGTATTTT,CASSPFTGGTDTQYF
once,TRBV7-9,NA,TRBJ2-3,TGTGCCAGCAGCTTTGAGGCCGCGGGACTCATCACAGATACGCAGTATTTT,CASSFEAAGLITDTQYF
NA,TRBV10-3,TRBD1,TRBJ1-1,TGTGCTCACTCGGTGGTCCTTGGACAGGGAGCTTCTGAAGCTTTCTTT,CAHSVVLGQGASEAFF
NA,TRBV7-6,TRBD2,TRBJ2-7,TGTGCCAGCAGCCCTAGCGGGGTATACGAGCAGTACTTC,CASSPSGVYEQYF
NA,TRBV15,TRBD1,TRBJ1-2,TGTGCCACCAGCAGTAGCAACAGGGGCTATGGCTACACCTTC,CATSSSNRGYGYTF
once,TRBV5-1,NA,TRBJ2-7,TGCGCCAGCAGTACCGCGGAGGCGTACTACGAGCAGTACTTC,CASSTAEAYYEQYF
NA,TRBV6-2/TRBV6-3,NA,TRBJ1-1,TGTGCCAGCAGTGGAGGGGTCTCGAACACTGAAGCTTTCTTT,CASSGGVSNTEAFF
NA,TRBV2,TRBD2,TRBJ2-1,TGTGCCAGCAGTGGGCTAGCGGGAGATGAGGAGCAGTTCTTC,CASSGLAGDEEQFF
NA,TRBV27,TRBD2,TRBJ2-7,TGTGCCAGCAGATCGTTAGCGGGGTCCTACGAGCAGTACTTC,CASRSLAGSYEQYF
NA,TRBV10-3,TRBD2,TRBJ2-3,TGTGCCATCACCCGGACTAGAGAAACAGATACGCAGTATTTT,CAITRTRETDTQYF
NA,TRBV3-1/TRBV3-2,NA,TRBJ2-7,TGTGCCAGCAGCCAAGAGGGCATTTACGAGCAGTACTTC,CASSQEGIYEQYF
NA,TRBV12-5,NA,TRBJ1-2,TGTGCTAGTGGTTCCTCGGAGGGAGCCGTTATCTATGGCTACACCTTC,CASGSSEGAVIYGYTF
NA,TRBV4-2,TRBD1,TRBJ1-6,TGTGCCAGCAGCCAAGGCCCAGGGACAGGTTCACCCCTCCACTTT,CASSQGPGTGSPLHF
NA,TRBV18,TRBD1,TRBJ1-6,TGTGCCAGCTCACCACTGGGGACAGGGGTTGATAATTCACCCCTCCACTTT,CASSPLGTGVDNSPLHF
few,TRBV18,TRBD1,TRBJ2-5,TGTGCCAGCTCACCGATTGGACAGGGGGCTCGAGAGACCCAGTACTTC,CASSPIGQGARETQYF
NA,TRBV5-4,TRBD2,TRBJ2-3,TGTGCCAGCAGCGCTACTAGCGGGGATGATACGCAGTATTTT,CASSATSGDDTQYF
NA,TRBV7-9,TRBD1,TRBJ1-1,TGTGCCATCGGGATAACAGGGGGCACTGAAGCTTTCTTT,CAIGITGGTEAFF
NA,TRBV7-9,TRBD2,TRBJ2-3,TGTGCCAGCAGCCCCCGGGGACTAGCGGGCACAGATACGCAGTATTTT,CASSPRGLAGTDTQYF
NA,TRBV6-2/TRBV6-3,NA,TRBJ1-1,TGTGCCAGCAGTTACCGATCCCCCGGTAACACTGAAGCTTTCTTT,CASSYRSPGNTEAFF
NA,TRBV4-1,NA,TRBJ1-2,TGCGCCAGCAGCCAAGAGGCAGACTCCTATGGCTACACCTTC,CASSQEADSYGYTF
NA,TRBV5-1,NA,TRBJ1-6,TGCGCCAGCAGCTTGGCCAGGGCCGACTCACCCCTCCACTTT,CASSLARADSPLHF
few,TRBV7-3,TRBD2,TRBJ2-5,TGTGCCAGCAGCTCTACTAGCGGGGGGGCGGAGACCCAGTACTTC,CASSSTSGGAETQYF